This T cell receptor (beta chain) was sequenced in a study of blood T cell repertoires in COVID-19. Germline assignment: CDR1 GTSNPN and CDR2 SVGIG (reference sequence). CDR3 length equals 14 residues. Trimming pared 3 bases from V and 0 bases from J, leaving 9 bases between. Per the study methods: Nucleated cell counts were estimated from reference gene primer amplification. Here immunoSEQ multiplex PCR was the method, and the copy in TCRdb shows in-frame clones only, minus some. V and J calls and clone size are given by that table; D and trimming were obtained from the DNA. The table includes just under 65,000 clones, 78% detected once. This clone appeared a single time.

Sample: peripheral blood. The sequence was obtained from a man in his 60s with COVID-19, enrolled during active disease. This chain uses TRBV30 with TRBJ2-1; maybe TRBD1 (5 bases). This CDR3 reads CAWRGRISYNEQFF. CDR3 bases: TGTGCCTGGAGGGGGCGGATCTCCTACAATGAGCAGTTCTTC.